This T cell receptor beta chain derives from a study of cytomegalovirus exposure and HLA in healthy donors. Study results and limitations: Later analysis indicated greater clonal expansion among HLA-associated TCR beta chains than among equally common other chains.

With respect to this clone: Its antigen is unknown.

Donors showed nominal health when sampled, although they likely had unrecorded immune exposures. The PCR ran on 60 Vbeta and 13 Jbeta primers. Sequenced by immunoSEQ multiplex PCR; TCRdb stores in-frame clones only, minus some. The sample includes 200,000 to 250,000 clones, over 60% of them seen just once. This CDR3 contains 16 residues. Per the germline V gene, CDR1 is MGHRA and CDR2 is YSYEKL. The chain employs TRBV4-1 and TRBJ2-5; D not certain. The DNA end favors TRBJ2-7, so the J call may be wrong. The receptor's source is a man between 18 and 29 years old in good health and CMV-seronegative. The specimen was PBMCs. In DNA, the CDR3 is TGCGCCAGCAGCCAAGTCGTCCTCCCTCCGGTGTACGAGCAGTACTTC. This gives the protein CASSQVVLPPVYEQYF.